This T cell receptor (beta chain) was found in a study of cytotoxic CD8 clonotypes in ibrutinib-treated CLL. Sequenced by immunoSEQ multiplex PCR; TCRdb stores in-frame clones only, minus some. The repertoire holds fewer than 400,000 clones, 67% seen once, with roughly 6% in the top ten. This TCR came from a human donor with chronic lymphocytic leukemia. The source material was PBMCs, sampled after 36 months of ibrutinib treatment.

CDR3 DNA sequence: TGTGCCAGCACTCAGGGGCGACGCTCCTACGAGCAGTACTTC. Protein sequence: CASTQGRRSYEQYF. The V call is TRBV13, the J call TRBJ2-7, with D maybe TRBD1 (6 bases). V gave up 7 bases and J gave up 0 bases, with 13 bases separating them. CDR3 length: 14 residues. The germline V gene has CDR1 PRHDT and CDR2 FYEKMQ (reference sequence).